A single sample gave rise to the 25 T cell receptor beta chains below, sequenced in a study of spatial heterogeneity in lung cancer. Each CDR3 protein is one row after TCRdb ran MiXCR on the 5' RACE reads. The table includes 45,000 to 55,000 distinct CDR3 sequences, roughly 5% detected once. Documented time point: sample taken at primary tumor resection. Frozen PBMC, nontumor lung or tumor provided whole RNA, which was sequenced unsorted. Material: PBMCs, obtained at surgery. These receptor sequences come from a male donor with early-stage non-small cell lung cancer.

This clonotype was picked up many times. This chain connects TRBV7-7 to TRBJ2-6; no clear D gene. This CDR3 region has 15 residues. The germline CDR1 and CDR2 sequences are SSHAT and FNYEAQ (reference sequence). V lost 5 bases to trimming and J lost 0 bases, with 8 bases between them. CDR3 DNA sequence: TGTGCCAGCAGCCGCGATCACTCTGGGGCCAACGTCCTGACTTTC. Its translation: CASSRDHSGANVLTF.

This clonotype was counted between two and nine times. This chain joins TRBV12-3 or TRBV12-4 and TRBJ1-1; unclear D gene. The CDR3 has 12 residues. The V end lost 8 bases, the J end lost 5 bases, and 12 bases lay between the germline ends. Here the CDR3 DNA reads TGTGCCAGCTCCCGACATGGGACTGAAGCTTTCTTT. Translated, it gives CASSRHGTEAFF.

This clonotype appeared many times. The rearrangement uses TRBV20-1 and TRBJ2-5; D tentatively reads TRBD1 or TRBD2 (6 bases each). This CDR3 has 15 residues. Germline V CDR1 and CDR2: DFQATT, SNEGSKA (reference sequence). Trimming stripped 5 bases from V and 1 base from J, with 17 bases between. The CDR3 loop is CSAGGVLTGQETQYF. DNA for the CDR3: TGCAGTGCTGGAGGGGTATTGACAGGCCAAGAGACCCAGTACTTC.

This clonotype was detected ten times or more. The chain combines TRBV15 with TRBJ2-3; no firm D call. The V end was cut by 0 bases, the J end by 5 bases, with 12 bases between. Germline V gives CDR1 LNHNV, CDR2 YYDKDF (reference sequence). CDR3 length: 15 residues. The CDR3 protein is CATSRDSTGRDTQYF. The CDR3 DNA reads TGTGCCACCAGCAGAGATTCAACGGGCAGAGATACGCAGTATTTT.

This clonotype showed up many times. The gene calls are TRBV19 and TRBJ2-1; weak D call: TRBD1 (5 bases). V shed 3 bases and J shed 10 bases, with 19 bases lying between them. From germline, CDR1 is LNHDA and CDR2 SQIVND (reference sequence). This CDR3 spans 15 amino acids. This CDR3 is CASSIWSAARVEQFF. CDR3 DNA sequence: TGTGCCAGTAGTATTTGGAGTGCGGCCAGGGTAGAGCAGTTCTTC. The full variable domain, rest sourced from reference TRBV19 and TRBJ2-1, is DGGITQSPKYLFRKEGQNVTLSCEQNLNHDAMYWYRQDPGQGLRLIYYSQIVNDFQKGDIAEGYSVSREKKESFPLTVTSAQKNPTAFYLCASSIWSAARVEQFFGPGTRLTVL.

At least ten counts were recorded for this clonotype. The V call is TRBV5-4, the J call TRBJ1-4, with a weak D call TRBD1 (5 bases). Germline CDR1 is SGHNT and CDR2 is YYREEE (reference sequence). V was trimmed by 1 base and J by 7 bases, leaving 11 bases between them. The CDR3 sequence is 14 residues long. CDR3 sequence reads: CASSLRGAGEKLFF. The CDR3 DNA reads TGTGCCAGCAGCTTGCGAGGGGCCGGTGAAAAACTGTTTTTT.

This clonotype was recorded many times. The chain's CDR3 is CASSLLGGVPFF. In nucleotides, the CDR3 is TGTGCCAGCAGCTTACTCGGGGGAGTGCCGTTCTTC. This chain joins TRBV7-7 and TRBJ2-1; weak D call: TRBD2 (6 bases). Germline V CDR1 and CDR2: SSHAT, FNYEAQ (reference sequence). V was clipped by 2 bases and J by 15 bases, with 14 bases between them. This CDR3 is 12 amino acids long.

This clonotype was observed many times. This rearrangement joins TRBV7-2 to TRBJ1-2; 9 bases fit TRBD1. Germline CDR1 SGHTA, CDR2 FQGNSA. The CDR3 contains 15 residues. After removal of 0 bases from V and 4 bases from J, the junction contained 3 bases not matched to a gene. CDR3 nucleotide sequence: TGTGCCAGCAGCTTAGCCGGACAGGGGCCCTATGGCTACACCTTC. It encodes CASSLAGQGPYGYTF. The full variable domain, completed using reference TRBV7-2 and TRBJ1-2, is GAGVSQSPSNKVTEKGKDVELRCDPISGHTALYWYRQSLGQGLEFLIYFQGNSAPDKSGLPSDRFSAERTGGSVSTLTIQRTQQEDSAVYLCASSLAGQGPYGYTFGSGTRLTVV.

The chain carries TRBV19 and TRBJ2-1, with 9 bases fitting TRBD2. Germline CDR1 LNHDA, CDR2 SQIVND (reference sequence). The V and J ends lost 3 bases and 6 bases, in that order; junction bases with no gene match: 3. The CDR3 spans 14 residues. CDR3 sequence: CASSISGRGNEQFF. The CDR3 DNA sequence: TGTGCCAGTAGTATTAGCGGGAGAGGCAATGAGCAGTTCTTC.

In its sample, this clonotype was seen many times. V gene TRBV6-5 combines with J gene TRBJ2-7; 10 positions agree with TRBD2. The junction had 5 bases not matched to a gene; V was cut back by 2 bases and J by 4 bases. The CDR3 is 15 residues long. Germline CDR1 reads MNHEY; CDR2 reads SVGAGI. The CDR3 coding sequence is TGTGCCAGCAGTTACACAGCGGGAGGGACGTACGAGCAGTACTTC. Translation gives CASSYTAGGTYEQYF.

This clonotype has a count of ten or more. The gene calls are TRBV20-1 and TRBJ2-1; a weak D match, TRBD2 (5 bases). The germline CDR1 and CDR2 sequences are DFQATT and SNEGSKA (reference sequence). V shed 5 bases and J shed 5 bases, with 19 bases lying between them. The CDR3 is 15 amino acids. The CDR3 bases are TGCAGTGCTTCTCGGACTTCCCCCACACACAATGAGCAGTTCTTC. The encoded protein is CSASRTSPTHNEQFF.

To note about this clonotype: A read error is possible here, since a much larger clone lies one base away. The chain joins TRBV5-6 to TRBJ2-2, with D possibly TRBD2 on 5 matching bases. The V gene's germline CDR1 is SGHDT and CDR2 YYEEEE. The CDR3 is made up of 14 amino acids. CDR3 DNA: TGTGCCAGCAGCGCGGCTAGTAGCCCCGGGGTGCTGTTTTTT. As protein: CASSAASSPGVLFF.

The sample holds many counts of this clonotype. The chain recombines TRBV20-1 with TRBJ1-6, with a weak D call TRBD1 (6 bases). V shed 5 bases and J shed 2 bases, with 10 bases lying between them. Germline CDR1 is DFQATT and CDR2 is SNEGSKA (reference sequence). The CDR3 has 14 residues. CDR3 residues: CSARRDTYNSPLHF. The CDR3 DNA reads as TGCAGTGCTCGCCGGGACACCTATAATTCACCCCTCCACTTT.

This clonotype was counted between two and nine times. This chain links TRBV5-4 with TRBJ2-3; the D gene is possibly TRBD2 (6 bases). From germline, CDR1 is SGHNT and CDR2 YYREEE (reference sequence). V shed 0 bases and J shed 6 bases, with 8 bases lying between them. The CDR3 is made up of 13 amino acids. CDR3 coding DNA: TGTGCCAGCAGCTTGGCCGGGACTGATACGCAGTATTTT. Its translation is CASSLAGTDTQYF.

This clonotype was counted at least ten times. V and J are TRBV30 and TRBJ2-5; D remains ambiguous. The CDR3 sequence is 11 residues long. The V gene lost 1 base and the J gene lost 5 bases, with 5 bases spanning the gap. The V gene's germline CDR1 is GTSNPN and CDR2 SVGIG (reference sequence). The CDR3 nucleotides read TGTGCCTGGAGTGCTCCGGAGACCCAGTACTTC. It specifies CAWSAPETQYF.

This clonotype was observed many times. This chain uses TRBV6-2 or TRBV6-3 with TRBJ1-1, with 8 nucleotides matching TRBD1. The CDR3 has 15 amino acids. Trimming removed 4 bases from V and 5 bases from J; junction bases left unmatched: 9. CDR1 and CDR2 from the germline V gene are MNHEY and SVGEGT. The CDR3 spells CASSSADRGWTEAFF. The CDR3 bases are TGTGCCAGCAGTTCCGCTGACAGGGGTTGGACTGAAGCTTTCTTT.

This clonotype was seen ten or more times. V usage is TRBV30 and J usage is TRBJ2-7; the match to TRBD1 covers 8 bases. Germline-derived CDR1 and CDR2 are GTSNPN and SVGIG (reference sequence). V lost 2 bases, J lost 3 bases, and 9 bases stayed unmatched. The length of the CDR3 is 15 residues. CDR3 sequence: CAWSPLDRAGYEQYF. The DNA for the CDR3 is TGTGCCTGGAGTCCCTTGGACAGGGCGGGCTACGAGCAGTACTTC.

Ten or more counts support this clonotype. The chain is built from TRBV12-3 or TRBV12-4 and TRBJ1-2, with unresolved D. The CDR3 contains 15 residues. V was clipped by 5 bases and J by 1 base, with 14 bases between them. The CDR3 loop is CASSPLGGVNYGYTF. The CDR3 nucleotides are TGTGCCAGCAGTCCCTTGGGAGGCGTTAACTATGGCTACACCTTC.

In its sample, this clonotype was seen many times. J is TRBJ2-3 and V is TRBV7-2, with TRBD2 matching 13 bases. This CDR3 contains 15 residues. J lost 5 bases, V lost 4 bases, and 3 bases had no gene match. Germline V gives CDR1 SGHTA, CDR2 FQGNSA. CDR3 amino acids: CASSYRTSGRDTQYF. For the CDR3, the DNA is TGTGCCAGCAGCTACAGGACTAGCGGGAGAGATACGCAGTATTTT.

This clonotype rates as medium-sized (0.01 to 0.1%). The chain is built from TRBV5-1 and TRBJ2-3; D may be TRBD1 (6 bases). This CDR3 has 14 amino acids. Germline lookup yields CDR1 SGHRS and CDR2 YFSETQ. V was cut by 0 bases and J by 6 bases, with 11 bases left in between. The CDR3 DNA follows: TGCGCCAGCAGCTTGGACCGCCAGGGGGATACGCAGTATTTT. Its protein product is CASSLDRQGDTQYF.

The chain joins TRBV2 to TRBJ2-7; perhaps TRBD2 as D (6 bases). Per germline, CDR1 SNHLY and CDR2 FYNNEI. The CDR3 length is 13 residues. V lost 6 bases and J 2 bases, leaving 11 bases between the germline ends. The CDR3 reads CASSHREPYEQYF. In DNA, the CDR3 is TGTGCCAGCAGCCACCGGGAGCCCTACGAGCAGTACTTC. Looking up the rest from reference TRBV2 and TRBJ2-7 gives the full variable domain: EPEVTQTPSHQVTQMGQEVILRCVPISNHLYFYWYRQILGQKVEFLVSFYNNEISEKSEIFDDQFSVERPDGSNFTLKIRSTKLEDSAMYFCASSHREPYEQYFGPGTRLTVT.

This clonotype occurred many times. V is TRBV7-2 and J is TRBJ2-1; 7 nucleotides line up with TRBD2. V shed 4 bases, J shed 5 bases, and the junction held 14 bases outside the gene matches. There are 17 residues in the CDR3. Germline V gene sequence: CDR1 SGHTA, CDR2 FQGNSA. The CDR3 coding sequence is TGTGCCAGCAGCTCCCGGGGTAGCGGGTTAAGCCACAATGAGCAGTTCTTC. It codes for CASSSRGSGLSHNEQFF.

In its sample, this clonotype was seen many times. The rearrangement uses TRBV7-9 and TRBJ2-1; possibly TRBD1 for D (7 bases). Trimming stripped 1 base from V and 7 bases from J, with 14 bases between. The CDR3 has 15 amino acids. Looked up from germline, CDR1 is SEHNR and CDR2 is FQNEAQ (reference sequence). CDR3 amino acids: CASSLGGRGRNEQFF. The DNA for the CDR3 is TGTGCCAGCAGCTTAGGCGGCAGGGGGAGGAATGAGCAGTTCTTC.

Only a few counts were recorded for this clonotype. The gene calls are TRBV28 and TRBJ2-5; 11 bases are a match to TRBD2. V shed 5 bases, J shed 4 bases, and the junction held 6 bases outside the gene matches. The CDR3 is 15 residues long. Germline V gene lookup returns CDR1 MDHEN and CDR2 SYDVKM. The CDR3 reads CASSELAGVGETQYF. The CDR3, as DNA: TGTGCCAGCAGTGAACTAGCGGGAGTCGGAGAGACCCAGTACTTC.

This clonotype was seen many times. V usage is TRBV19 and J usage is TRBJ2-1; D could derive from TRBD1 or TRBD2 (5 bases each). CDR3 length equals 16 residues. V was clipped by 7 bases and J by 7 bases, with 23 bases between them. Germline-derived CDR1 and CDR2 are LNHDA and SQIVND (reference sequence). This CDR3 reads CASTATGTRPSNEQFF. The CDR3 nucleotides read TGTGCCAGTACCGCCACCGGGACCCGTCCCTCAAATGAGCAGTTCTTC.